These 18 T cell receptor beta chains originate from one sample sequenced in a study of CD8 T cells in ankylosing spondylitis. TCRdb analysed the 5' RACE reads with MiXCR anew, one entry per CDR3 protein. The top ten hold over 1% of the sample, which has hundreds of thousands of distinct CDR3 sequences, approximately 17% seen once. Their specific antigens are unknown. General observations from the study: Seemingly characteristic of ankylosing spondylitis blood was a TCR beta motif consisting of roughly 8 highly homologous variants.

Sample: blood, either unsorted or a sorted T cell fraction (not recorded which). Receptors were obtained from a male donor with ankylosing spondylitis.

The chain links TRBV4-3 to TRBJ1-2; tentatively, D is TRBD1 (6 bases). Germline CDR1 is LGHNA and CDR2 is YSLEER. The CDR3 loop spans 15 amino acids. V shed 4 bases and J shed 0 bases, with 12 bases lying between them. This chain's CDR3 is CASSRYRETNYGYTF. As DNA, the CDR3 is TGCGCCAGCAGCCGATACAGGGAAACTAACTATGGCTACACCTTC.

A few counts support this clonotype. This rearrangement joins TRBV4-1 to TRBJ2-3; D call uncertain. CDR1 MGHRA and CDR2 YSYEKL come from the germline V gene. The V end was cut by 3 bases, the J end by 3 bases, with 7 bases between. The CDR3 is made up of 13 amino acids. CDR3 coding DNA: TGCGCCAGCAGCCACGGCGGAACAGATACGCAGTATTTT. This gives the protein CASSHGGTDTQYF.

V usage is TRBV6-2 or TRBV6-3 and J usage is TRBJ2-1, with TRBD2 matching over 16 bases. The trim removed 2 bases at V and 0 bases at J, leaving 4 bases unmatched. This CDR3 contains 19 residues. The germline gives CDR1 MNHEY, CDR2 SVGEGT. CDR3: CASSYPGTSGRGSYNEQFF. In DNA form, the CDR3 reads TGTGCCAGCAGTTACCCCGGGACTAGCGGGAGGGGCTCCTACAATGAGCAGTTCTTC.

This clonotype has more than one count but fewer than ten. The chain employs TRBV7-9 and TRBJ2-5; D gene unclear. This CDR3 contains 13 residues. V lost 3 bases and J lost 2, with 7 bases in between. Looked up from germline, CDR1 is SEHNR and CDR2 is FQNEAQ (reference sequence). CDR3 nucleotides: TGTGCCAGCAGCTTCACTTTACAAGAGACCCAGTACTTC. It yields the protein CASSFTLQETQYF. Together with reference TRBV7-9 and TRBJ2-5, the CDR3 gives the full variable domain: DTGVSQNPRHKITKRGQNVTFRCDPISEHNRLYWYRQTLGQGPEFLTYFQNEAQLEKSRLLSDRFSAERPKGSFSTLEIQRTEQGDSAMYLCASSFTLQETQYFGPGTRLLVL.

This rearrangement joins TRBV6-5 to TRBJ2-5, with a possible D match to TRBD2 (7 bases). From germline, CDR1 is MNHEY and CDR2 SVGAGI. This CDR3 region has 16 residues. V was pared by 0 bases and J by 4 bases, with 15 bases between. The CDR3: CASSYSKGGAGETQYF. Here the CDR3 DNA reads TGTGCCAGCAGTTACTCGAAAGGGGGGGCTGGAGAGACCCAGTACTTC.

This clonotype appeared a few times. It is likely a read error, because the conserved phenylalanine at the end of the CDR3 is missing. The DNA is left out, because the CDR3 cannot be placed on it with certainty; the CDR3 is given as TCRdb lists it. The chain joins TRBV12-3 or TRBV12-4 to TRBJ1-1; the D segment call TRBD1 is taken from the table without a DNA check. Termini included, the CDR3 measures 14 amino acids. The CDR3 protein is CASSFQMDTGTEYL.

The rearrangement uses TRBV25-1 and TRBJ2-7, with 9 bases matching TRBD2. Germline V gene data show CDR1 as MGHDK and CDR2 as SYGVNS. V was clipped by 3 bases and J by 4 bases; unmatched bases: 7. The CDR3 has 15 amino acids. The CDR3 bases are TGTGCCAGCAGTGAGGGGAGCGGGGGGCTTTACGAGCAGTACTTC. It encodes CASSEGSGGLYEQYF.

V gene TRBV20-1 combines with J gene TRBJ2-7; TRBD2 agrees at 12 bases. Looked up from germline, CDR1 is DFQATT and CDR2 is SNEGSKA (reference sequence). J was trimmed by 0 bases and V by 6 bases; bases with no gene match: 12. The CDR3 is 17 amino acids. The CDR3 sequence is CSAQKGLAGSSSYEQYF. The CDR3 DNA follows: TGCAGTGCACAGAAAGGACTAGCGGGGTCCAGCTCCTACGAGCAGTACTTC.

This chain links TRBV15 with TRBJ1-2; D might be TRBD1 (6 bases). This CDR3 contains 13 residues. Germline-derived CDR1 and CDR2 are LNHNV and YYDKDF (reference sequence). Trimming left V 3 bases short and J 6 bases short, with 11 bases between. The chain's CDR3 is CATSRYRANGYTF. CDR3 DNA sequence: TGTGCCACCAGCAGGTACAGGGCGAATGGCTACACCTTC.

This clonotype was seen only a few times. V and J are TRBV3-1 and TRBJ2-1; 7 bases align to TRBD1. V was clipped by 3 bases and J by 5 bases; unmatched bases: 1. The CDR3 is 13 residues long. Germline values: CDR1 LGHDT, CDR2 YNNKEL (reference sequence). The CDR3 protein is CASSHTGDNEQFF. The CDR3 coding sequence is TGTGCCAGCAGCCATACAGGGGACAATGAGCAGTTCTTC.

This clonotype was recorded a few times. This chain connects TRBV10-3 to TRBJ1-1; weak D call: TRBD1 (6 bases). The V end lost 7 bases, the J end lost 2 bases, and 11 bases lay between the germline ends. Germline V CDR1 and CDR2: ENHRY, SYGVKD. There are 13 residues in the CDR3. CDR3 loop: CAINGGGNTEAFF. The CDR3 bases are TGTGCCATCAACGGAGGGGGAAACACTGAAGCTTTCTTT.

This clonotype was picked up a small number of times. The rearrangement joins TRBV3-1 to TRBJ2-2; no definite D call. Germline loops: CDR1 LGHDT, CDR2 YNNKEL (reference sequence). This CDR3 is 16 amino acids long. Trimming cost V 5 bases and J 5 bases, with 18 bases left between them. The CDR3, as DNA: TGTGCCAGCAGCGCTTATAACGTAGCCAGAACCGGGGAGCTGTTTTTT. Encoded protein: CASSAYNVARTGELFF.

This clonotype has more than one count but fewer than ten. This chain joins TRBV7-6 and TRBJ2-7; the D gene could be TRBD1 or TRBD2 (6 bases each). CDR1 and CDR2 (germline): SGHVS, FNYEAQ. CDR3 size: 13 residues. V lost 5 bases, J lost 6 bases, and 14 bases lay in between. The CDR3 DNA reads TGTGCCAGCAGCCTAAGGGGGGCCTCCGAGCAGTACTTC. Its protein product is CASSLRGASEQYF.

The chain employs TRBV18 and TRBJ1-1, with 7 bases that match TRBD1. CDR3 size: 14 residues. The germline CDR1 and CDR2 sequences are KGHSH and LQKENI. V dropped 3 bases and J dropped 5; count of bases not matched to a gene: 6. Here the CDR3 DNA reads TGTGCCAGCTCACCGGATACAGGGGAAACTGAAGCTTTCTTT. Translation: CASSPDTGETEAFF.

This clonotype has just a few counts. The chain is built from TRBV20-1 and TRBJ2-1, with 8 bases fitting TRBD2. Germline CDR1 reads DFQATT; CDR2 reads SNEGSKA (reference sequence). The CDR3 is made up of 17 amino acids. V lost 0 bases and J lost 0; bases outside the gene matches: 7. CDR3 residues: CSARDVIAGSSYNEQFF. In nucleotides, the CDR3 is TGCAGTGCTAGAGATGTAATAGCGGGGAGCTCCTACAATGAGCAGTTCTTC.

This clonotype was counted between two and nine times. The J gene is TRBJ2-1, the V gene TRBV5-1; D may match TRBD1 or TRBD2 (5 bases each). The germline V gene encodes CDR1 SGHRS and CDR2 YFSETQ. V was shortened by 4 bases and J by 15 bases, with 14 bases between the two germline ends. This CDR3 is 11 amino acids long. The CDR3, as DNA: TGCGCCAGCAGCACGGGGCCTTTGCGGTTCTTC. Its translation: CASSTGPLRFF.

The rearrangement joins TRBV30 to TRBJ2-3; 11 bases are shared with TRBD2. J gave up 6 bases and V 2 bases, and 7 bases lay outside the gene matches. Germline loops: CDR1 GTSNPN, CDR2 SVGIG (reference sequence). The CDR3 covers 15 residues. CDR3: CAWSLIAGGQDTQYF. The CDR3 region has the DNA TGTGCCTGGAGTCTCATAGCGGGGGGGCAGGATACGCAGTATTTT. Complete variable domain (other parts from reference TRBV30 and TRBJ2-3): SQTIHQWPATLVQPVGSPLSLECTVEGTSNPNLYWYRQAAGRGLQLLFYSVGIGQISSEVPQNLSASRPQDRQFILSSKKLLLSDSGFYLCAWSLIAGGQDTQYFGPGTRLTVL.

This clonotype was recorded a few times. The CDR3 loop is CASSLFGTGMGSNYGYTF. CDR3 bases: TGCGCCAGCAGCTTGTTCGGGACAGGGATGGGATCTAACTATGGCTACACCTTC. V and J are TRBV5-1 and TRBJ1-2; 9 positions match TRBD1. V lost 1 base and J lost 0; bases outside the gene matches: 10. Germline V gives CDR1 SGHRS, CDR2 YFSETQ. This CDR3 comprises 18 residues.